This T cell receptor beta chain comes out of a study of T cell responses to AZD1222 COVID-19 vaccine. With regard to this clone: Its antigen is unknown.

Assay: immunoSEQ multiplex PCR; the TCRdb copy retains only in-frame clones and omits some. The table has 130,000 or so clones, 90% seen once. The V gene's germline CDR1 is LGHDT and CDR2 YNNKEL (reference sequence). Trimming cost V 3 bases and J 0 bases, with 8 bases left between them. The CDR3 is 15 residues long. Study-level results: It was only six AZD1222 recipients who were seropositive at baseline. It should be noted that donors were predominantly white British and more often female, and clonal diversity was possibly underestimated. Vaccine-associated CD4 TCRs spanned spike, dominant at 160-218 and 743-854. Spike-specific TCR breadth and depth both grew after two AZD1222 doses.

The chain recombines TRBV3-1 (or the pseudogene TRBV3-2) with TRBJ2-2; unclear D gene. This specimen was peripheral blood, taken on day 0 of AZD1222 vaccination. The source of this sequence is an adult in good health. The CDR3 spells CASSQGNSNTGELFF. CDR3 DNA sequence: TGTGCCAGCAGCCAGGGGAACTCGAACACCGGGGAGCTGTTTTTT.